A single sample gave rise to the 25 T cell receptor beta chains below, sequenced in a study of Tregs in tolerant kidney transplant recipients. Libraries were prepared by immunoSEQ multiplex PCR; TCRdb keeps only in-frame clonotypes and omits some of them. The profile shows tens of thousands of clones, roughly 89% of them singletons. The specimen was Tregs from blood. The receptors shown here come from a human donor in good health.

The J gene is TRBJ2-3, the V gene TRBV14, with a tentative D call TRBD2 (6 bases). The CDR3 spans 13 residues. Looked up from germline, CDR1 is SGHDN and CDR2 is FVKESK. The V and J ends lost 3 bases and 5 bases respectively, with 9 bases between them. The CDR3, as DNA: TGTGCCAGCAGCCAGGGACTCGTAGATACGCAGTATTTT. It encodes CASSQGLVDTQYF. Supplemented by reference TRBV14 and TRBJ2-3, the full variable domain reads EAGVTQFPSHSVIEKGQTVTLRCDPISGHDNLYWYRRVMGKEIKFLLHFVKESKQDESGMPNNRFLAERTGGTYSTLKVQPAELEDSGVYFCASSQGLVDTQYFGPGTRLTVL.

This chain links TRBV18 with TRBJ2-5, with a possible D match to TRBD1 (5 bases). V gave up 6 bases and J gave up 1 base, with 9 bases separating them. The CDR3 has 13 amino acids. Germline V gene lookup returns CDR1 KGHSH and CDR2 LQKENI. Here the CDR3 reads CASSQDSQETQYF. CDR3 nucleotide sequence: TGTGCCAGCTCCCAAGACAGCCAAGAGACCCAGTACTTC.

As DNA, the CDR3 is TGTGCCAGCAGCCCTACAGGGGGCGCAGACACCATATATTTT. It specifies CASSPTGGADTIYF. The V and J genes are TRBV21-1 and TRBJ1-3; the table's D call of TRBD1 was not tested on the DNA. TRBV21-1 is a pseudogene locus. The CDR3 is made up of 14 amino acids.

The chain combines TRBV6-5 with TRBJ1-6; D is possibly TRBD1 (6 bases). The germline V gene has CDR1 MNHEY and CDR2 SVGAGI. CDR3 length: 16 residues. The ends were cut back, 4 bases at V and 3 bases at J, with 13 bases in the middle. The CDR3 DNA is TGTGCCAGCAGTTTCACAGGGATAGGCTATAATTCACCCCTCCACTTT. Encoded protein: CASSFTGIGYNSPLHF.

In nucleotides, the CDR3 is TGTGCCAGCAGTGTTGGCCCAAACTATGGCTACACCTTC. Its translation is CASSVGPNYGYTF. The rearrangement links TRBV6-4 to TRBJ1-2, with D unclear. The CDR3 is 13 residues long. Trimming pared 4 bases from V and 2 bases from J, leaving 8 bases between. Germline V lookup: CDR1 MRHNA, CDR2 SNTAGT.

The chain joins TRBV7-8 to TRBJ1-1; 9 bases match TRBD1. Germline values: CDR1 SGHVS, CDR2 FQNEAQ. With 5 bases clipped from V and 5 bases from J, the junction kept 15 bases outside the gene matches. The CDR3 sequence is 17 residues long. The CDR3 is CASSREFSGQGSTEAFF. CDR3 sequence (DNA): TGTGCCAGCAGCCGTGAATTTTCCGGACAGGGGTCGACTGAAGCTTTCTTT.

V usage is TRBV2 and J usage is TRBJ1-1; possibly TRBD1 for D (6 bases). The ends were cut back, 8 bases at V and 0 bases at J, with 13 bases in the middle. CDR1 SNHLY and CDR2 FYNNEI come from the germline V gene. The CDR3 covers 14 residues. The CDR3 reads CASGRGVMNTEAFF. CDR3 coding DNA: TGTGCCAGCGGGAGGGGGGTCATGAACACTGAAGCTTTCTTT.

V is TRBV7-9 and J is TRBJ2-7; possible D gene TRBD1, 5 bases. Germline lookup yields CDR1 SEHNR and CDR2 FQNEAQ (reference sequence). CDR3 length equals 14 residues. The ends were cut back, 5 bases at V and 1 base at J, with 12 bases in the middle. The CDR3: CASSLGKGSYEQYF. DNA of the CDR3: TGTGCCAGCAGCCTAGGGAAGGGGTCCTACGAGCAGTACTTC.

This clone was picked up a small number of times. This sequence joins TRBV5-1 and TRBJ2-7, with D perhaps TRBD1 (6 bases). CDR1 and CDR2 from the germline V gene are SGHRS and YFSETQ. The CDR3 consists of 17 residues. Trimming stripped 2 bases from V and 2 bases from J, with 20 bases between. This CDR3 is CASSFDLPGHRAYEQYF. The CDR3 nucleotides are TGCGCCAGCAGCTTCGACCTACCGGGACACCGGGCCTACGAGCAGTACTTC.

V is TRBV18 and J is TRBJ1-5; no reliable D call. The CDR3 is 15 amino acids. The V end was cut by 3 bases, the J end by 0 bases, with 9 bases between. Germline assignment: CDR1 KGHSH and CDR2 LQKENI. CDR3 DNA sequence: TGTGCCAGCTCACCTCGGAGTTATAGCAATCAGCCCCAGCATTTT. Translated: CASSPRSYSNQPQHF.

The V and J genes are TRBV27 and TRBJ2-7; 9 bases line up with TRBD1. Germline CDR1 is MNHEY and CDR2 is SMNVEV (reference sequence). The CDR3 totals 14 residues. J gave up 4 bases and V 5 bases, and 6 bases lay outside the gene matches. The CDR3 DNA sequence: TGTGCCAGCAGTCCCCACAGGGGGCAGTACGAGCAGTACTTC. Amino acids: CASSPHRGQYEQYF.

The J gene is TRBJ2-7, the V gene TRBV5-1, with D perhaps matching TRBD2 (6 bases). Trimming cost V 5 bases and J 0 bases, with 15 bases left between them. CDR3 length: 15 residues. The V gene's germline CDR1 is SGHRS and CDR2 YFSETQ. CDR3 DNA sequence: TGCGCCAGCAGTCTCAGCGGGTACAGCTCCTACGAGCAGTACTTC. Amino acid sequence: CASSLSGYSSYEQYF.

The CDR3 coding sequence is TGCGCCAGCAGCTCAGCCATCGGGCCCCAAGAGACCCAGTACTTC. Its protein product is CASSSAIGPQETQYF. The chain uses TRBV5-1 and TRBJ2-5; D remains unclear. Trimming took 3 bases from V and 1 from J, leaving 13 bases between them. Germline values: CDR1 SGHRS, CDR2 YFSETQ. The CDR3 totals 15 residues.

On this clone: The junction departs from the called germline gene at one end, perhaps through a read error. The genes are TRBV15 and TRBJ2-5; maybe TRBD1 (5 bases). Germline V gene sequence: CDR1 LNHNV, CDR2 YYDKDF (reference sequence). CDR3 size: 15 residues. CDR3 sequence: CAISRRPGSQETQYF. CDR3 nucleotide sequence: TGTGCCATCAGCAGAAGACCAGGGTCGCAAGAGACCCAGTACTTC. Combining the CDR3 with reference TRBV15 and TRBJ2-5 gives the whole variable domain DAMVIQNPRYQVTQFGKPVTLSCSQTLNHNVMYWYQQKSSQAPKLLFHYYDKDFNNEADTPDNFQSRRPNTSFCFLDIRSPGLGDTAMYLCAISRRPGSQETQYFGPGTRLLVL.

This sequence joins TRBV5-1 and TRBJ2-1; weak D call: TRBD2 (6 bases). The ends were cut back, 4 bases at V and 0 bases at J, with 14 bases in the middle. Germline V gives CDR1 SGHRS, CDR2 YFSETQ. CDR3 length: 16 residues. CDR3 loop: CASSPRRVDSYNEQFF. CDR3 DNA sequence: TGCGCCAGCAGCCCCCGGAGGGTCGACTCCTACAATGAGCAGTTCTTC.

The chain couples TRBV27 to TRBJ1-3; D not certain. V lost 2 bases to trimming and J lost 4 bases, with 9 bases between them. CDR3 length: 14 amino acids. Germline assignment: CDR1 MNHEY and CDR2 SMNVEV (reference sequence). The CDR3 nucleotides read TGTGCCAGCAGTTTAGGGATAGGGGGAAACACCATATATTTT. Its protein is CASSLGIGGNTIYF.

This clone was seen only once. The chain is built from TRBV6-5 and TRBJ1-1; D is unresolved. The CDR3 extends over 13 amino acids. Trimming removed 6 bases from V and 1 base from J, with 9 bases in between. The germline gives CDR1 MNHEY, CDR2 SVGAGI. CDR3 in amino acids: CASRSARNTEAFF. The CDR3 DNA follows: TGTGCCAGCAGATCCGCGAGGAACACTGAAGCTTTCTTT.

The chain uses TRBV5-1 and TRBJ2-7, with TRBD2 identical over 8 bases. Germline CDR1 is SGHRS and CDR2 is YFSETQ. Germline trimming cut 4 bases from V and 4 bases from J; bases unmatched to any gene: 13. The CDR3 is made up of 16 amino acids. CDR3 sequence: CASSRTELAAAYEQYF. CDR3 DNA: TGCGCCAGCAGCAGGACAGAACTAGCGGCGGCGTACGAGCAGTACTTC. The whole variable domain, filled in from reference TRBV5-1 and TRBJ2-7, reads KAGVTQTPRYLIKTRGQQVTLSCSPISGHRSVSWYQQTPGQGLQFLFEYFSETQRNKGNFPGRFSGRQFSNSRSEMNVSTLELGDSALYLCASSRTELAAAYEQYFGPGTRLTVT.

The rearrangement joins TRBV29-1 to TRBJ2-5; TRBD1 might be the D (5 bases). Germline CDR1 is SQVTM and CDR2 is ANQGSEA. The CDR3 loop spans 12 amino acids. The V end lost 1 base, the J end lost 4 bases, and 7 bases lay between the germline ends. The CDR3 loop is CSVEARVETQYF. DNA for the CDR3: TGCAGCGTTGAAGCCAGGGTAGAGACCCAGTACTTC.

The V and J genes are TRBV7-2 and TRBJ2-7; 12 positions match TRBD2. This CDR3 region has 18 residues. J gave up 5 bases and V 0 bases, and 11 bases lay outside the gene matches. CDR1 and CDR2 (germline): SGHTA, FQGNSA. CDR3 DNA sequence: TGTGCCAGCAGCTTAGCCCATGGGCTAGCGGGAGGGCCGGACGAGCAGTACTTC. Translated: CASSLAHGLAGGPDEQYF. The full variable domain, in which reference TRBV7-2 and TRBJ2-7 provide the parts outside the CDR3, is GAGVSQSPSNKVTEKGKDVELRCDPISGHTALYWYRQSLGQGLEFLIYFQGNSAPDKSGLPSDRFSAERTGGSVSTLTIQRTQQEDSAVYLCASSLAHGLAGGPDEQYFGPGTRLTVT.

This chain links TRBV7-9 with TRBJ1-1, with 9 bases lining up with TRBD1. The CDR3 loop spans 14 amino acids. CDR1 and CDR2 (germline): SEHNR, FQNEAQ (reference sequence). Trimming cost V 6 bases and J 5 bases; bases outside gene matches: 7. For the CDR3, the DNA is TGTGCCAGCAGTTACAGGGGGCGCCGGACTGAAGCTTTCTTT. It codes for CASSYRGRRTEAFF.

The genes are TRBV5-1 and TRBJ1-1, with D possibly being TRBD1 (5 bases). CDR3 size: 14 residues. The germline V and J ends were trimmed by 4 bases and 0 bases, with 10 bases remaining between them. Per germline, CDR1 SGHRS and CDR2 YFSETQ. CDR3 in DNA: TGCGCCAGCAGCCTTGGGGGTGTGAACACTGAAGCTTTCTTT. It encodes CASSLGGVNTEAFF.

As to this clone: At the DNA level, this CDR3 is encoded by other sequences in the same sample as well. The rearrangement joins TRBV6-6 to TRBJ1-1, with D perhaps TRBD1 (5 bases). Deletions cut 8 bases from V and 1 base from J, with 11 bases between. The length of the CDR3 is 13 residues. Germline lookup yields CDR1 MNHNY and CDR2 SVGAGI (reference sequence). The CDR3 spells CASGRGRNTEAFF. The CDR3, as DNA: TGTGCCAGCGGGAGGGGCAGGAACACTGAAGCTTTCTTT.

As to this clone: The conserved final phenylalanine or tryptophan is absent from the CDR3, which likely points to a read error. The DNA is omitted, as the CDR3 cannot be located on it reliably, and the CDR3 follows TCRdb's listing. The chain combines TRBV9 with TRBJ1-2. The CDR3 length equals 11 residues, ends included. The germline gives CDR1 SGDLS, CDR2 YYNGEE. The CDR3: CASSVVSFRRN.

The chain links TRBV6-5 to TRBJ1-6; D gene ambiguous. The V gene's germline CDR1 is MNHEY and CDR2 SVGAGI. V was trimmed by 0 bases and J by 8 bases, leaving 5 bases between them. This CDR3 spans 13 amino acids. CDR3 in DNA: TGTGCCAGCAGTTACTCCGGGGATTCACCCCTCCACTTT. It encodes CASSYSGDSPLHF.